This TCR beta chain was sequenced for a study of shared clonotypes between healthy human individuals. Findings and caveats of the study: The rarefaction results pointed to incomplete sorted-subset sequencing despite large depth. Relative to their counterparts shared across all four donors, non-shared clonotypes exhibited diminished generation probabilities.

Genomic DNA of each subset was evenly split across several immunoSEQ plates. Generated by immunoSEQ multiplex PCR, the TCRdb table keeps only in-frame clones and is missing some. The table has about 2.1 million clones, 93% seen once. The ends were cut back, 0 bases at V and 3 bases at J, with 15 bases in the middle. Germline CDR1 and CDR2: LGHNA and YSLEER. This CDR3 has 16 residues. This clone was detected once. Its specificity is not known. The naive CD8 subset, CD45RO-negative cells positively selected for CCR7, excluded terminally differentiated effector memory CD45RA+ cells. This sequence was found in a man aged 18-30 years in good health. Some clones in this sample may be carry-over from other donors' samples. Material for sequencing was naive CD8+ T cells from PBMCs. The chain has TRBV4-3 and TRBJ2-7; D uncertain. This CDR3 reads CASSQDPVQLGYEQYF. CDR3 coding DNA: TGCGCCAGCAGCCAAGATCCAGTTCAACTGGGCTACGAGCAGTACTTC.